These 12 T cell receptor beta chains came from one sample sequenced in a study of cytomegalovirus exposure and HLA in healthy donors (dated by TCRdb to the late 2010s). Receptors were amplified or captured by the immunoSEQ multiplex PCR assay. For the multiplex PCR, a mixture combining 60 forward primers for TCR Vbeta segments and 13 reverse primers for TCR Jbeta segments was used. TCRdb holds this immuneACCESS table with in-frame rearrangements only. Some clones are missing; in checked studies, unresolved V genes explain under half, and the rest has no known cause. The sample has around 94,000 clones on record, about 72% of them singletons. Clones ranked in the top ten supply roughly 20% of the sample. The specimen sequenced was PBMCs. All receptors derive from a woman aged 55-69 years in good health and CMV-seropositive.

The genes are TRBV7-8 and TRBJ2-7; TRBD1 matches 7 bases. Unmatched junction bases numbered 6, after V lost 4 bases and J lost 3 bases. The CDR3 length is 14 residues. The germline V gene encodes CDR1 SGHVS and CDR2 FQNEAQ. The CDR3 loop is CASSSRDSNYEQYF. The CDR3 DNA is TGTGCCAGCAGCTCTCGGGACAGTAACTACGAGCAGTACTTC.

This chain joins TRBV7-2 and TRBJ1-1; 9 nucleotides agree with TRBD1. The CDR3 spans 16 residues. The germline CDR1 and CDR2 sequences are SGHTA and FQGNSA. Unmatched junction bases numbered 9, after V lost 4 bases and J lost 3 bases. CDR3 nucleotides: TGTGCCAGCAGCTACCCACAGGGGGCCTTAGACACTGAAGCTTTCTTT. It is translated as CASSYPQGALDTEAFF.

In the case of this clone: The junction departs from the called germline gene at one end, perhaps through a read error. V usage is TRBV27 and J usage is TRBJ1-3, with D hard to call. Germline-derived CDR1 and CDR2 are MNHEY and SMNVEV (reference sequence). CDR3 length: 17 amino acids. This chain's CDR3 is CASSLKVPSRSGDTIYF. DNA of the CDR3: TGTGCCAGCAGTTTAAAGGTGCCCTCGCGCTCTGGAGACACCATATATTTT.

This clone was seen a few times. The rearrangement joins TRBV7-9 to TRBJ1-2; no definite D call. CDR1 is SEHNR, CDR2 FQNEAQ, per germline (reference sequence). The CDR3 contains 14 residues. Trimming cost V 7 bases and J 3 bases, with 15 bases left between them. DNA of the CDR3: TGTGCCAGCACCTTGGGAGGGAACGACTATGGCTACACCTTC. It specifies CASTLGGNDYGYTF. The variable domain in full, with the rest retrieved from reference TRBV7-9 and TRBJ1-2, is DTGVSQNPRHKITKRGQNVTFRCDPISEHNRLYWYRQTLGQGPEFLTYFQNEAQLEKSRLLSDRFSAERPKGSFSTLEIQRTEQGDSAMYLCASTLGGNDYGYTFGSGTRLTVV.

Regarding this clone: Germline is not matched at one junction end, which may reflect a read error. The rearrangement uses TRBV6-6 and TRBJ2-4; weak D call: TRBD1 (5 bases). The CDR3 has 14 residues. Germline-derived CDR1 and CDR2 are MNHNY and SVGAGI (reference sequence). In DNA form, the CDR3 reads TGTGTCAGCCCAAGGGGTCTGGCCAAAAACATTCAGTACTTC. Translation: CVSPRGLAKNIQYF.

The CDR3 is CAWSVRGGQTFF. As DNA, the CDR3 is TGTGCCTGGAGTGTACGGGGGGGACAGACTTTCTTC. The genes are TRBV30 and TRBJ2-1; perhaps TRBD2 as D (8 bases). The V end was cut by 0 bases, the J end by 16 bases, with 16 bases between. CDR1 GTSNPN and CDR2 SVGIG come from the germline V gene (reference sequence). There are 12 residues in the CDR3. The full variable domain, in which reference TRBV30 and TRBJ2-1 provide the parts outside the CDR3, is SQTIHQWPATLVQPVGSPLSLECTVEGTSNPNLYWYRQAAGRGLQLLFYSVGIGQISSEVPQNLSASRPQDRQFILSSKKLLLSDSGFYLCAWSVRGGQTFFGPGTRLTVL.

The genes are TRBV18 and TRBJ1-4; no firm D call. V was pared by 2 bases and J by 0 bases, with 7 bases between. Germline CDR1 and CDR2: KGHSH and LQKENI. The CDR3 extends over 15 amino acids. CDR3 DNA: TGTGCCAGCTCACCAAGCTTTGCAACTAATGAAAAACTGTTTTTT. Translation gives CASSPSFATNEKLFF.

In this sample, this clone turned up once. CDR3 bases: TGTGCCAGCAGTGTACCGACAGGGGGAGCCTCCTACGAGCAGTACTTC. This codes for CASSVPTGGASYEQYF. The chain links TRBV6-1 to TRBJ2-7, with 9 bases aligning to TRBD1. The CDR3 contains 16 residues. The ends lost 4 bases at V and 0 bases at J; junction bases unmatched: 7. CDR1 and CDR2 from the germline V gene are MNHNS and SASEGT.

The chain recombines TRBV28 with TRBJ2-7; TRBD2 aligns across 9 bases. The ends lost 2 bases at V and 0 bases at J; junction bases unmatched: 11. Looked up from germline, CDR1 is MDHEN and CDR2 is SYDVKM. CDR3 length: 18 residues. The CDR3 loop reads CASSLAGGGRGSSYEQYF. CDR3 nucleotides: TGTGCCAGCAGTTTAGCGGGAGGGGGTCGAGGGTCCTCCTACGAGCAGTACTTC.

The rearrangement joins TRBV18 to TRBJ2-3, with unresolved D. V was trimmed by 0 bases and J by 2 bases, leaving 6 bases between them. The CDR3 covers 14 residues. The germline V gene encodes CDR1 KGHSH and CDR2 LQKENI. In DNA form, the CDR3 reads TGTGCCAGCTCACCACCTGTACACACAGATACGCAGTATTTT. Translating it yields CASSPPVHTDTQYF.

The chain recombines TRBV18 with TRBJ2-4, with 7 bases identical to TRBD1. CDR1 and CDR2 from the germline V gene are KGHSH and LQKENI. With 4 bases clipped from V and 2 bases from J, the junction kept 8 bases outside the gene matches. This CDR3 region has 16 residues. The DNA of the CDR3 is TGTGCCAGCTCACTGGGACAGATTAAAACCAAAAACATTCAGTACTTC. Encoded protein: CASSLGQIKTKNIQYF.

Only a few counts were recorded for this clone. This chain links TRBV30 with TRBJ1-5, with D tentatively TRBD1 (6 bases). The CDR3 contains 11 residues. Between the trimmed V and J ends, which lost 5 bases and 6 bases, there was a span of 8 bases. Germline-derived CDR1 and CDR2 are GTSNPN and SVGIG (reference sequence). CDR3 DNA sequence: TGTGCCTGGGGGGACACTCAGCCCCAGCATTTT. Translation gives CAWGDTQPQHF.